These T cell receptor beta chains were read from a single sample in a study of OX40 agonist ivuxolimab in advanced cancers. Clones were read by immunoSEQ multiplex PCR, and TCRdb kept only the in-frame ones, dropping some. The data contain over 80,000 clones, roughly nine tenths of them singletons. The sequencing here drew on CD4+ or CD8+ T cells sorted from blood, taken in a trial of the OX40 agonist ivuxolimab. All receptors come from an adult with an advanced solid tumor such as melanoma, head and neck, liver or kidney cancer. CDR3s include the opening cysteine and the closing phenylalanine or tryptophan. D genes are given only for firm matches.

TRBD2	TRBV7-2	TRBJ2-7	CASSHLAGNYEQYF	TGTGCCAGCAGCCACTTAGCGGGAAACTACGAGCAGTACTTC
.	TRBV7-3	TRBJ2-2	CASSRALHEELFF	TGTGCCAGCAGCCGGGCCCTCCATGAGGAGCTGTTTTTT
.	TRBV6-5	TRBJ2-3	CASTRTLSTDTQYF	TGTGCCAGCACCCGGACCCTTTCCACAGATACGCAGTATTTT
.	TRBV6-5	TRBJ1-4	CASSNRGTNEKLFF	TGTGCCAGCAGCAACCGGGGCACGAATGAAAAACTGTTTTTT
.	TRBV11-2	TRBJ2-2	CASSLATTGELFF	TGTGCCAGCAGCTTAGCGACCACCGGGGAGCTGTTTTTT
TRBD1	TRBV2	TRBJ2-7	CASRSGTGVYEQYF	TGTGCCAGCAGGTCTGGGACAGGGGTCTACGAGCAGTACTTC
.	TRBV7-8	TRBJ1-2	CASSPKTGSYYGYTF	TGTGCCAGCAGCCCAAAGACAGGATCCTACTATGGCTACACCTTC
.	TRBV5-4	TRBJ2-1	CASSFPHNEQFF	TGTGCCAGCAGCTTCCCACACAATGAGCAGTTCTTC
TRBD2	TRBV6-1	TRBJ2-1	CASSEARRTSGGKEQFF	TGTGCCAGCAGTGAAGCCAGAAGGACTAGCGGGGGAAAGGAGCAGTTCTTC
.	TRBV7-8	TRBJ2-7	CASSLVGTHSDEQYF	TGTGCCAGCAGCTTAGTAGGGACTCATTCCGACGAGCAGTACTTC
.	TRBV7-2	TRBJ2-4	CASSPTLGLQAKNIQYF	TGTGCCAGCAGCCCCACCCTAGGCCTGCAAGCCAAAAACATTCAGTACTTC
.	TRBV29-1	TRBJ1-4	CSVGNGEKLFF	TGCAGCGTTGGGAATGGTGAAAAACTGTTTTTT
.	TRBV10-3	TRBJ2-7	CAISDGMSSYEQYF	TGTGCCATCAGTGACGGGATGTCATCCTACGAGCAGTACTTC
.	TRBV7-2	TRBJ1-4	CASSLGPYGGEKLFF	TGTGCCAGCAGCTTAGGTCCCTACGGAGGCGAAAAACTGTTTTTT
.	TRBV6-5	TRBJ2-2	CASRTGVLSTGELFF	TGTGCCAGCAGGACCGGGGTTTTATCCACCGGGGAGCTGTTTTTT
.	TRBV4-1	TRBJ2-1	CASSQEASEQFF	TGCGCCAGCAGCCAAGAGGCGAGTGAGCAGTTCTTC
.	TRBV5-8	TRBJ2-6	CASSIPGVAGANVLTF	TGTGCCAGCAGCATTCCAGGGGTTGCTGGGGCCAACGTCCTGACTTTC
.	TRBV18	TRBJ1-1	CASSPQGRENTEAFF	TGTGCCAGCTCACCACAGGGGAGGGAGAACACTGAAGCTTTCTTT
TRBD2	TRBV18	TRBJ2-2	CASSPTTSNTGELFF	TGTGCCAGCTCCCCAACGACTAGCAACACCGGGGAGCTGTTTTTT
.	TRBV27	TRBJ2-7	CASSHSGTAPYEQYF	TGTGCCAGCAGTCACTCCGGGACCGCACCCTACGAGCAGTACTTC